This T cell receptor beta chain is from a study of breast tumors, draining lymph nodes, adjacent tissues. Using its own MiXCR run on the multiplex PCR reads, TCRdb lists one record per CDR3 protein. The profile covers 100,000 to 150,000 distinct CDR3 sequences, with about a fifth appearing a single time and more than 2.5% taken by the ten largest. This clonotype was picked up a small number of times. Breast cancer patients provided tissue from their axillary draining lymph nodes. Sequencing was performed on axillary lymph node tissue. This clonotype was sampled from a female donor with breast cancer. Some clones in this sample may be carry-over from other donors' samples.

The CDR3 DNA reads TGTGCCAGCAAGCCCAAATTAAAAAGACTAGCGGGAGGGCCTAATGCGGAGGAGCTGTTTTTT. Translating it yields CASKPKLKRLAGGPNAEELFF. The chain combines TRBV27 with TRBJ2-2, with 14 positions matching TRBD2. The V gene end was trimmed by 7 bases and the J gene end by 10 bases; junction bases not matched to a gene: 26. This CDR3 region has 21 residues. Per the germline V gene, CDR1 is MNHEY and CDR2 is SMNVEV (reference sequence).